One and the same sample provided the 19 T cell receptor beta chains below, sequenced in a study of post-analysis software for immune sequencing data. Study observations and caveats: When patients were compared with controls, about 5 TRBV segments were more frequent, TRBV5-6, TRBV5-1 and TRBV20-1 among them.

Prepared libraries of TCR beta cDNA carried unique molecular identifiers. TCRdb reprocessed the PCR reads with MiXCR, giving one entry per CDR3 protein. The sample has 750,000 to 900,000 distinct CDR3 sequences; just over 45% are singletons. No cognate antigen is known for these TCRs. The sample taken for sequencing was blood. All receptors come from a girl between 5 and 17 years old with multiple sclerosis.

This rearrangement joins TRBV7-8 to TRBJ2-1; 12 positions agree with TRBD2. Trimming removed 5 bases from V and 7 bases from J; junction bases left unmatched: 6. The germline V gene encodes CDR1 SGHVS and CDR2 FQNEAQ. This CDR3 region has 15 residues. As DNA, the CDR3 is TGTGCCAGCAGCCGGACTAGCGGGACGGGAAATGAGCAGTTCTTC. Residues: CASSRTSGTGNEQFF.

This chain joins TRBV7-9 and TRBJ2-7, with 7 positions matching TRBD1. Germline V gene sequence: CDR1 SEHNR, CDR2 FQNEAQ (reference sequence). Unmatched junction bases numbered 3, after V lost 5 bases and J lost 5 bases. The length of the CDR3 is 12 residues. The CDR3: CASSQGTDEQYF. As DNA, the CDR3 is TGTGCCAGCAGCCAAGGGACAGACGAGCAGTACTTC.

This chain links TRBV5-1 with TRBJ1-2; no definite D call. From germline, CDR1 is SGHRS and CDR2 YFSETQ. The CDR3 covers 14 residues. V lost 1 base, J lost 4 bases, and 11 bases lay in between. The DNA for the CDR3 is TGCGCCAGCAGCTTGAAGGGCCCGTTCTATGGCTACACCTTC. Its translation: CASSLKGPFYGYTF.

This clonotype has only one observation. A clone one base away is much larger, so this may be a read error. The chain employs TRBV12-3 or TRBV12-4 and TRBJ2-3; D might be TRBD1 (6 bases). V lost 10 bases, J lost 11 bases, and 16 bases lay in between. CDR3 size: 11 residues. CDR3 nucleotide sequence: TGTGCCATTATCAGGGGAGATGTGCAGTATTTT. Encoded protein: CAIIRGDVQYF.

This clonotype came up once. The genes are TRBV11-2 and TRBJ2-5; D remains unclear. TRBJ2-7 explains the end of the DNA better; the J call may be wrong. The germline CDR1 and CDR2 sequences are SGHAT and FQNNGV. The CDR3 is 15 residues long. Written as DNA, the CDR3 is TGTGCCAGCAGCCCTAACCAGCTCTGGCCCTCCGAGCAGTACTTC. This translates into CASSPNQLWPSEQYF.

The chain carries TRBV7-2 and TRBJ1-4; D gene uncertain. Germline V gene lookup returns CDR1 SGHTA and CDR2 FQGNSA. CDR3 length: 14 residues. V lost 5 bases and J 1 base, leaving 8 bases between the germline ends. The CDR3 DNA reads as TGTGCCAGCAGCCAGCAGCTAACTAATGAAAAACTGTTTTTT. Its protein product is CASSQQLTNEKLFF.

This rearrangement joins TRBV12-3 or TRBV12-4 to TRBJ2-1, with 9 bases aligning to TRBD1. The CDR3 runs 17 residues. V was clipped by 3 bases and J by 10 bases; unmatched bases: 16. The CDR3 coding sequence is TGTGCCAGCAGTTTGCCCCCGGGACAGGGAGGTTCGGGAGAGCAGTTCTTC. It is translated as CASSLPPGQGGSGEQFF.

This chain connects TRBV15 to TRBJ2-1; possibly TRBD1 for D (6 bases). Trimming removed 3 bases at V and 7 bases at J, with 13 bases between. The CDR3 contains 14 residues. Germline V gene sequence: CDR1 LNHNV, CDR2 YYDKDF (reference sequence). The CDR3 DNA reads TGTGCCACCAGCAGGCCAGGGGTCCAGAATGAGCAGTTCTTC. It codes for CATSRPGVQNEQFF.

The CDR3 DNA reads TGCGCCAGCAGCCCCGGAGGGGTAGTATATGAGCAGTTCTTC. Translating gives CASSPGGVVYEQFF. The J gene is TRBJ2-1, the V gene TRBV4-3; TRBD2 might be the D (6 bases). In germline, CDR1 is LGHNA, CDR2 YSLEER. Trimming took off 4 bases at V and 8 bases at J, with 15 bases between the two ends. The CDR3 spans 14 residues.

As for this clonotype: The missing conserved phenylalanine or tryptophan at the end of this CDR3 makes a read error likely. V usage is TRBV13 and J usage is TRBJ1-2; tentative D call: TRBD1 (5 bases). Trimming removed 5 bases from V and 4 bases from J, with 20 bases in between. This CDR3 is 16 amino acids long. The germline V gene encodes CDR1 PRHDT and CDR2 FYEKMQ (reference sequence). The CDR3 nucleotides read TGTGCCAGCAGCCGCACCGGGGGAGGGGACCTCTATGGCTACACCGTC. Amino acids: CASSRTGGGDLYGYTV.

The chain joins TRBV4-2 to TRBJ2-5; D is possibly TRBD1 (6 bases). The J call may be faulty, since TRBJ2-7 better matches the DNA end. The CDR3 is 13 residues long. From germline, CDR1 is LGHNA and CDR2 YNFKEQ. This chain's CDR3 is CASSQETGREQYF. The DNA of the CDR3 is TGTGCCAGCAGCCAGGAGACAGGCCGCGAGCAGTACTTC.

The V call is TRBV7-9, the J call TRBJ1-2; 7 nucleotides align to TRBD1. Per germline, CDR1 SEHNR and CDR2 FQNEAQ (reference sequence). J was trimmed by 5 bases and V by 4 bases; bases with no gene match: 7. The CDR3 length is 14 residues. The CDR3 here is CASSSLPGQYGYTF. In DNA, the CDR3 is TGTGCCAGCAGCTCACTCCCGGGACAGTATGGCTACACCTTC.

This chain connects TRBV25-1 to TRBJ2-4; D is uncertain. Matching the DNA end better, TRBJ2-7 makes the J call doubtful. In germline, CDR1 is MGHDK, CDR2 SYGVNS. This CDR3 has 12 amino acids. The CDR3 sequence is CASSGPVGEQYF. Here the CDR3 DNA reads TGTGCCAGCAGTGGCCCTGTAGGCGAGCAGTACTTC.

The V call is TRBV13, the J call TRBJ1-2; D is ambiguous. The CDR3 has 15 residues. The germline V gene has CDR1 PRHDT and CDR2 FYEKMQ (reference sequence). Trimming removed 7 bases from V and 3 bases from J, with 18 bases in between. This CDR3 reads CASKSGLESHYGYTF. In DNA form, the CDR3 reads TGTGCCAGCAAGAGCGGACTGGAGTCCCACTATGGCTACACCTTC.

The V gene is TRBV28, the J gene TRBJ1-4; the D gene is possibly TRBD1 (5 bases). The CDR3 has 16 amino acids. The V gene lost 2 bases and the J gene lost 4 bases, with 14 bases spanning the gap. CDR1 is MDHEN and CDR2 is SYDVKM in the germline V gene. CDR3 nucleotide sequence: TGTGCCAGCAGTTTAGGGCTCGACAGATTTAATGAAAAACTGTTTTTT. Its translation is CASSLGLDRFNEKLFF.

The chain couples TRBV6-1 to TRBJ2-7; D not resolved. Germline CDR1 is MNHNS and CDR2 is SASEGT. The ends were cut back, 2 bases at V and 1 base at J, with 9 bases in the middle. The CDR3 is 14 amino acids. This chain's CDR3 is CASSERILSYEQYF. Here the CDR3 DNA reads TGTGCCAGCAGTGAAAGGATACTGTCCTACGAGCAGTACTTC.

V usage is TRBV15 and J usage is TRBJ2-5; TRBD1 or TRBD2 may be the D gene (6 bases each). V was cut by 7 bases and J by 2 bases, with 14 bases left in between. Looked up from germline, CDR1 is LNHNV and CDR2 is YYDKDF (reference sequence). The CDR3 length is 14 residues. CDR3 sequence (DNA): TGTGCCACCAAATCTGGAGGGGGACAAGAGACCCAGTACTTC. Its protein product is CATKSGGGQETQYF.

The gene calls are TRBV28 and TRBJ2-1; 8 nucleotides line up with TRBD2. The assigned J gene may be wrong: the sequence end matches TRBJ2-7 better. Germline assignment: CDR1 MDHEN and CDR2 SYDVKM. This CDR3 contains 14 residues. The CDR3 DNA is TGTGCCAGCAGCCAGCTGCGGGAGGACTACGAGCAGTACTTC. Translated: CASSQLREDYEQYF.

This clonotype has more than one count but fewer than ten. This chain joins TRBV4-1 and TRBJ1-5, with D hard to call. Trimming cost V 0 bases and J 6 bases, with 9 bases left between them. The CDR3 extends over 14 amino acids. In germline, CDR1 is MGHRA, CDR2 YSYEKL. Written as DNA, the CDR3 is TGCGCCAGCAGCCAAGATATCGTCGGTCAGCCCCAGCATTTT. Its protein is CASSQDIVGQPQHF.